The 26 T cell receptor beta chains reported below all come from one sample, sequenced in a study of cytotoxic CD8 clonotypes in ibrutinib-treated CLL. Method: immunoSEQ multiplex PCR; TCRdb's copy keeps in-frame clones and lacks some. The sample lists approximately 150,000 clones, approximately 80% occurring once. Sequences were derived from PBMCs, sampled after 24 months of ibrutinib treatment. These TCRs come from a human donor with chronic lymphocytic leukemia.

This chain uses TRBV10-3 with TRBJ2-1, with 7 bases fitting TRBD1. The germline V gene encodes CDR1 ENHRY and CDR2 SYGVKD. The CDR3 runs to 15 residues. With V trimmed by 3 bases and J by 3 bases, 5 bases remained unmatched. CDR3 coding DNA: TGTGCCATCAGTGACGTGGCAGGGGGCTACAATGAGCAGTTCTTC. Its translation is CAISDVAGGYNEQFF.

CDR3 sequence (DNA): TGTGCCAGCAGCTTGGGAGGGAGCACAGATACGCAGTATTTT. Protein product: CASSLGGSTDTQYF. The chain has TRBV5-8 and TRBJ2-3, with D tentatively TRBD2 (5 bases). Looked up from germline, CDR1 is SGHTS and CDR2 is YDEGEE. The CDR3 extends over 14 amino acids. V dropped 0 bases and J dropped 0 bases, with 5 bases sitting between them.

The gene calls are TRBV13 and TRBJ1-5, with TRBD1 as a possible D gene (6 bases). The germline V gene encodes CDR1 PRHDT and CDR2 FYEKMQ (reference sequence). The ends were cut back, 5 bases at V and 2 bases at J, with 16 bases in the middle. The CDR3 covers 16 residues. The CDR3: CASSRRGGGGNQPQHF. The CDR3 DNA reads TGTGCCAGCAGCAGGAGGGGGGGCGGCGGCAATCAGCCCCAGCATTTT.

The V gene is TRBV19, the J gene TRBJ1-1, with TRBD1 matching 7 bases. The germline gives CDR1 LNHDA, CDR2 SQIVND (reference sequence). J gave up 2 bases and V 5 bases, and 8 bases lay outside the gene matches. CDR3 length equals 15 residues. The CDR3 sequence: CASSPGDSSNTEAFF. As DNA, the CDR3 is TGTGCCAGTAGTCCTGGGGACAGTTCAAACACTGAAGCTTTCTTT.

This chain links TRBV5-6 with TRBJ1-5, with 10 bases fitting TRBD1. This CDR3 region has 14 residues. CDR1 and CDR2 (germline): SGHDT, YYEEEE. With 5 bases clipped from V and 5 bases from J, the junction kept 4 bases outside the gene matches. The CDR3 loop is CASSSGQGYQPQHF. Here the CDR3 DNA reads TGTGCCAGCAGTTCGGGACAGGGGTATCAGCCCCAGCATTTT.

V and J are TRBV11-2 and TRBJ1-1, with no clear D. The CDR3 loop spans 10 amino acids. Trimming removed 5 bases at V and 7 bases at J, with 5 bases between. Looked up from germline, CDR1 is SGHAT and CDR2 is FQNNGV. In DNA, the CDR3 is TGTGCCAGCAGCCGATATGAAGCTTTCTTT. Protein sequence: CASSRYEAFF.

The gene calls are TRBV30 and TRBJ1-5; possible D gene TRBD1, 6 bases. Per germline, CDR1 GTSNPN and CDR2 SVGIG (reference sequence). The CDR3 totals 16 residues. V dropped 2 bases and J dropped 4 bases, with 18 bases sitting between them. In DNA, the CDR3 is TGTGCCTGGAGTCCCCCGCAAGGACAGATTAATCAGCCCCAGCATTTT. Translating gives CAWSPPQGQINQPQHF.

The chain employs TRBV30 and TRBJ1-6; TRBD1 aligns across 8 bases. Germline V gives CDR1 GTSNPN, CDR2 SVGIG (reference sequence). The CDR3 spans 16 residues. Trimming removed 3 bases from V and 4 bases from J; junction bases left unmatched: 8. The CDR3 sequence: CAWRKDREFYNSPLHF. The CDR3 DNA reads TGTGCCTGGAGGAAGGACAGGGAGTTTTATAATTCACCCCTCCACTTT.

The genes are TRBV5-5 and TRBJ1-2; the D gene is possibly TRBD1 (5 bases). CDR3 length: 13 amino acids. Trimming left V 3 bases short and J 8 bases short, with 14 bases between. Germline assignment: CDR1 SGHKS and CDR2 YYEKEE (reference sequence). CDR3 in DNA: TGTGCCAGCAGCTCAAGGGTCTCAGGGGGCTACACCTTC. Translated, it gives CASSSRVSGGYTF.

The genes are TRBV27 and TRBJ1-4; no reliable D call. Germline V lookup: CDR1 MNHEY, CDR2 SMNVEV (reference sequence). The CDR3 has 14 amino acids. V shed 2 bases and J shed 5 bases, with 9 bases lying between them. The CDR3 DNA reads as TGTGCCAGCAGTTTAGGAGGCAGCAATGAAAAACTGTTTTTT. It yields the protein CASSLGGSNEKLFF.

V and J are TRBV10-3 and TRBJ2-1, with 8 bases aligning to TRBD2. Germline V gene data show CDR1 as ENHRY and CDR2 as SYGVKD. The CDR3 loop spans 15 amino acids. V was clipped by 2 bases and J by 0 bases; unmatched bases: 0. The chain's CDR3 is CAISESGSSYNEQFF. CDR3 nucleotides: TGTGCCATCAGTGAGAGCGGGAGCTCCTACAATGAGCAGTTCTTC.

The V and J genes are TRBV6-1 and TRBJ2-5; 13 bases fit TRBD2. With V trimmed by 4 bases and J by 5 bases, 7 bases remained unmatched. Germline lookup yields CDR1 MNHNS and CDR2 SASEGT. The CDR3 loop spans 16 amino acids. CDR3 residues: CASSGLAGGGAETQYF. The DNA for the CDR3 is TGTGCCAGCAGTGGACTAGCGGGAGGAGGGGCCGAGACCCAGTACTTC.

This chain joins TRBV6-5 and TRBJ2-3; D not certain. The CDR3 extends over 13 amino acids. Trimming removed 2 bases at V and 2 bases at J, with 5 bases between. Germline CDR1 and CDR2: MNHEY and SVGAGI. The CDR3 region has the DNA TGTGCCAGCAGTTACGGGGACACAGATACGCAGTATTTT. Translating it yields CASSYGDTDTQYF.

This rearrangement joins TRBV7-3 to TRBJ2-7; D is perhaps TRBD1 or TRBD2 (6 bases each). The CDR3 runs to 13 residues. Germline CDR1 SGHTA, CDR2 FQGTGA. V was cut by 3 bases and J by 6 bases, with 12 bases left in between. In DNA form, the CDR3 reads TGTGCCAGCAGCTTTCTGGGGGGCTCCGAGCAGTACTTC. Residues: CASSFLGGSEQYF.

This clone was picked up a small number of times. The J gene is TRBJ2-3, the V gene TRBV9; D remains unclear. The ends were cut back, 3 bases at V and 0 bases at J, with 5 bases in the middle. This CDR3 region has 13 residues. Germline assignment: CDR1 SGDLS and CDR2 YYNGEE. Here the CDR3 reads CASSADSTDTQYF. The DNA of the CDR3 is TGTGCCAGCAGCGCCGACAGCACAGATACGCAGTATTTT. The full variable domain, its missing parts supplied by reference TRBV9 and TRBJ2-3, is DSGVTQTPKHLITATGQRVTLRCSPRSGDLSVYWYQQSLDQGLQFLIQYYNGEERAKGNILERFSAQQFPDLHSELNLSSLELGDSALYFCASSADSTDTQYFGPGTRLTVL.

This sequence joins TRBV7-9 and TRBJ1-5, with 11 positions matching TRBD1. Per the germline V gene, CDR1 is SEHNR and CDR2 is FQNEAQ (reference sequence). The V and J ends lost 5 bases and 2 bases, in that order; junction bases with no gene match: 8. The CDR3 is 17 residues long. The CDR3 spells CASSPGTGGLGNQPQHF. For the CDR3, the DNA is TGTGCCAGCAGCCCCGGGACAGGGGGTCTAGGCAATCAGCCCCAGCATTTT.

The rearrangement uses TRBV18 and TRBJ2-2; 7 positions agree with TRBD1. Germline CDR1 is KGHSH and CDR2 is LQKENI. There are 16 residues in the CDR3. Germline trimming cut 3 bases from V and 8 bases from J; bases unmatched to any gene: 12. CDR3 coding DNA: TGTGCCAGCTCACCGACAGGGTCGGAAGGCCTGGGGGAGCTGTTTTTT. It is translated as CASSPTGSEGLGELFF.

The rearrangement links TRBV4-1 to TRBJ1-1; no firm D call. The CDR3 consists of 12 residues. The V gene lost 1 base and the J gene lost 8 bases, with 8 bases spanning the gap. In germline, CDR1 is MGHRA, CDR2 YSYEKL. The CDR3 region is CASSQGTGEAFF. CDR3 sequence (DNA): TGCGCCAGCAGCCAAGGTACCGGGGAAGCTTTCTTT.

V is TRBV30 and J is TRBJ1-4; D not certain. This CDR3 region has 14 residues. Germline V gene sequence: CDR1 GTSNPN, CDR2 SVGIG (reference sequence). Trimming shortened V by 5 bases and J by 8 bases, and 18 bases separated the two germline ends. CDR3: CAWGNPYNREKLFF. CDR3 sequence (DNA): TGTGCCTGGGGTAACCCCTATAACCGGGAAAAACTGTTTTTT. Based on the CDR3 plus reference TRBV30 and TRBJ1-4, the full variable domain is SQTIHQWPATLVQPVGSPLSLECTVEGTSNPNLYWYRQAAGRGLQLLFYSVGIGQISSEVPQNLSASRPQDRQFILSSKKLLLSDSGFYLCAWGNPYNREKLFFGSGTQLSVL.

The chain combines TRBV7-3 with TRBJ2-1, with TRBD2 identical over 13 bases. Germline CDR1 and CDR2: SGHTA and FQGTGA. CDR3 length: 16 amino acids. J lost 7 bases, V lost 5 bases, and 8 bases had no gene match. The CDR3, as DNA: TGTGCCAGCAGCCCGCCGGGACTAGCGGGAAATAATGAGCAGTTCTTC. This encodes CASSPPGLAGNNEQFF.

The rearrangement links TRBV5-1 to TRBJ2-5; TRBD1 aligns across 10 bases. CDR1 and CDR2 (germline): SGHRS, YFSETQ. V shed 5 bases, J shed 5 bases, and the junction held 9 bases outside the gene matches. The CDR3 runs to 15 residues. The CDR3: CASSSGTGVFETQYF. The CDR3 DNA reads as TGCGCCAGCAGTTCCGGGACAGGGGTTTTTGAGACCCAGTACTTC.

This sequence joins TRBV5-1 and TRBJ1-2, with D hard to call. Trimming cost V 0 bases and J 4 bases, with 13 bases left between them. CDR1 SGHRS and CDR2 YFSETQ come from the germline V gene. This CDR3 spans 15 amino acids. The CDR3: CASSLAPGNVYGYTF. The CDR3 DNA is TGCGCCAGCAGCTTGGCCCCGGGGAATGTCTATGGCTACACCTTC.

This chain joins TRBV30 and TRBJ1-2; 8 nucleotides align to TRBD1. The V and J ends lost 2 bases and 4 bases, in that order; junction bases with no gene match: 15. The CDR3 sequence is 17 residues long. Germline CDR1 is GTSNPN and CDR2 is SVGIG (reference sequence). CDR3 nucleotide sequence: TGTGCCTGGAGTTCCCACCTCGGACAGGGCAGGACCTATGGCTACACCTTC. Amino acids: CAWSSHLGQGRTYGYTF.

V usage is TRBV20-1 and J usage is TRBJ1-2, with a tentative D call TRBD1 (5 bases). V was pared by 7 bases and J by 8 bases, with 14 bases between. The CDR3 is made up of 11 amino acids. CDR1 and CDR2 from the germline V gene are DFQATT and SNEGSKA (reference sequence). In DNA form, the CDR3 reads TGCAGTGGGAGGGCTGCAGGGGGCTACACCTTC. It specifies CSGRAAGGYTF.

The rearrangement joins TRBV25-1 to TRBJ2-3; weak D call: TRBD2 (6 bases). Trimming stripped 1 base from V and 6 bases from J, with 11 bases between. CDR1 and CDR2 from the germline V gene are MGHDK and SYGVNS. This CDR3 is built from 14 residues. CDR3 protein: CASSEWGGRDTQYF. CDR3 bases: TGTGCCAGCAGTGAATGGGGAGGTCGCGATACGCAGTATTTT.

In this sample, this clone turned up a few times. The rearrangement joins TRBV4-1 to TRBJ1-2, with no clear D. This CDR3 has 14 amino acids. The V end was cut by 2 bases, the J end by 2 bases, with 9 bases between. Germline CDR1 is MGHRA and CDR2 is YSYEKL. The CDR3 region has the DNA TGCGCCAGCAGCCAAATCAGAAACAACTATGGCTACACCTTC. Translation gives CASSQIRNNYGYTF.